One T cell receptor beta chain is described in this entry. Antigen: not known. The sample originates from a study of CD8+CD57+ T cells in acquired aplastic anemia. Study-level background: CD4+ and CD8+ cells, once sorted, gave DNA averaging 3.2 ug. Read counts for CD4+ cells (from healthy donors) averaged around 11 million.

The CDR3 has 13 amino acids. V shed 4 bases and J 4 bases; nucleotides not matched to a gene: 2. The germline V gene has CDR1 KGHDR and CDR2 SFDVKD. Genomic DNA was employed as the template in profiling TCR beta VDJ and CDR3. TCRdb passed the reads through MiXCR, listing each CDR3 protein once. The sample holds more than 150,000 distinct CDR3 sequences; 45% to 50% are singletons and the top ten take around 3%. Study findings and constraints: Patients and controls shared just under 30 CD8+ CDR3 sequences.

The V and J genes are TRBV24-1 and TRBJ2-5, with 7 bases identical to TRBD1. The origin of this receptor is a human donor in good health. Sequenced: sorted CD4+, CD8+, or CD8+CD57+ T cells (not recorded which) from PBMCs. The CDR3 DNA reads TGTGCCACCAGTGAAGGGGGCCGAGAGACCCAGTACTTC. It is translated as CATSEGGRETQYF.